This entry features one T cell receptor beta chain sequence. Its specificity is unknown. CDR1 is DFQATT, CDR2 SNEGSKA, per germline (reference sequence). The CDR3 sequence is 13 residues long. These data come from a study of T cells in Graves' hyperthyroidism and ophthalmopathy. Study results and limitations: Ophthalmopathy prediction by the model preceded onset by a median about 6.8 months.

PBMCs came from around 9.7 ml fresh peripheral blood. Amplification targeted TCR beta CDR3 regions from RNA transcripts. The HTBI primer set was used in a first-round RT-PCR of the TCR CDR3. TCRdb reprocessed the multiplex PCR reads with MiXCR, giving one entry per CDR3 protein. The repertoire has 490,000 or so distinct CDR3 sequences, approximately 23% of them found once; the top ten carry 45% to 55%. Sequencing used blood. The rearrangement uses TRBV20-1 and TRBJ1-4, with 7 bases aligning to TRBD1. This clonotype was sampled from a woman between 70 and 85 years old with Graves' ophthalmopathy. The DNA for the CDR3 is TGCAGCAGCTCGACAGGGCTCCGTGAAAAACTGTTTTTT. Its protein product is CSSSTGLREKLFF.